This T cell receptor (beta chain) came from a study of CD8+CD57+ T cells in acquired aplastic anemia. V lost 5 bases and J lost 5; bases outside the gene matches: 10. The germline CDR1 and CDR2 sequences are SNHLY and FYNNEI. CDR3 size: 17 residues. All sequencing subjects had displayed CD8+CD57+ cell expansion on flow cytometry. For CDR3 and TCR beta VDJ profiling, genomic DNA was the template used. TCRdb ran MiXCR on the reads and lists one entry per CDR3 protein. The profile shows around 200,000 distinct CDR3 sequences, around 48% of them singletons. Sequenced material: sorted CD4+, CD8+, or CD8+CD57+ T cells (not recorded which) from PBMCs. The source of this sequence is a human donor with aplastic anemia. The chain employs TRBV2 and TRBJ2-5; 14 nucleotides agree with TRBD2. CDR3 protein: CASSLMGLAGVLETQYF. The CDR3, as DNA: TGTGCCAGCAGTCTAATGGGACTAGCGGGAGTATTGGAGACCCAGTACTTC.